The source of this TCR beta chain is a study of STAT3 mutations in large granular lymphocyte leukemia. TCRbeta libraries averaged about 40,773 productive templates per sample. The repertoire was sequenced with immunoSEQ multiplex PCR; TCRdb's copy has only in-frame clones and lacks some. The data hold fewer than 20,000 clones, with over 90% observed a single time. Note on this clone: What it binds is unknown.

The study's findings and limits: Samples missed the first appearance of the clone. Treatment regimens differed across patients between samplings. A small but highly pathogenic clone may have been missed. In T-cell large granular lymphocyte leukemia, about half of patients showed multiple immunodominant subclonotypes.

V lost 5 bases and J 0 bases, leaving 10 bases between the germline ends. The germline CDR1 and CDR2 sequences are SGHTA and FQGTGA. This CDR3 is 15 amino acids long. The TCR comes from a woman in her forties or fifties with T-cell large granular lymphocyte leukemia. Some clones in this sample may be carry-over from other donors' samples. The gene calls are TRBV7-3 and TRBJ2-2; no clear D gene. The material sequenced was peripheral blood mononuclear cells. This CDR3 reads CASSQALTNTGELFF. CDR3 nucleotide sequence: TGTGCCAGCAGCCAGGCCCTAACGAACACCGGGGAGCTGTTTTTT.